The subject of this entry is one T cell receptor beta chain. Original data processing: Counts of nucleated cells, estimated from reference gene primer amplification, were obtained. The table came from immunoSEQ multiplex PCR; TCRdb's copy has only in-frame clones and leaves some out. That table furnishes V, J and clone size, whereas the DNA furnished D and trimming. Here the sample spans some 410,000 clones, approximately 88% being singletons. These data are taken from a study of blood T cell repertoires in COVID-19. Study at large: T cells, B-cell-depleted T cells, or PBMCs supplied cDNA or gDNA.

Grouping used clinical history reported by participants in a survey and questionnaire. The CDR3 sequence is 15 residues long. Germline V lookup: CDR1 LNHDA, CDR2 SQIVND (reference sequence). V was clipped by 0 bases and J by 4 bases; unmatched bases: 2. What was sequenced was PBMCs or T cells enriched from blood (not recorded which). The TCR comes from a young woman with acute COVID-19. The rearrangement links TRBV19 to TRBJ2-1, with TRBD2 matching over 8 bases. As DNA, the CDR3 is TGTGCCAGTAGTATAGAAAGCGGGGGTTACAATGAGCAGTTCTTC. Protein product: CASSIESGGYNEQFF.